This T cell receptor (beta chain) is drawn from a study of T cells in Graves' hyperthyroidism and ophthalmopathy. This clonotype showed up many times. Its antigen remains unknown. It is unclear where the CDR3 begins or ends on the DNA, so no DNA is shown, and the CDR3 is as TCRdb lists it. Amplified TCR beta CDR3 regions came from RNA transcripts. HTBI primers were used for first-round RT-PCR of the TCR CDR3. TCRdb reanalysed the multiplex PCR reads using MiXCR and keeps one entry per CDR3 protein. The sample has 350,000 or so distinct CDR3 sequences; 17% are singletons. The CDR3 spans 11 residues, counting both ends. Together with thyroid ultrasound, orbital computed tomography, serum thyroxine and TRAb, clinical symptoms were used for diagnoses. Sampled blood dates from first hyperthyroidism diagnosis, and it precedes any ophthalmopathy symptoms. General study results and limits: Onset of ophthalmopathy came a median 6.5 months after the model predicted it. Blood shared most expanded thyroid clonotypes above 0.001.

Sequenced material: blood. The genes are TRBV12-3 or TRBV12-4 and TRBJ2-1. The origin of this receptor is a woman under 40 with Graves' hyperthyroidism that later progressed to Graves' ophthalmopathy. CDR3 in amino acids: CASSSSYEQFF.